Presented here are 29 T cell receptor beta chains from one specimen sequenced in a study of post-analysis software for immune sequencing data. General study results and limits: Four to six TRBV segments, including TRBV5-6, TRBV5-1 and TRBV20-1, were more frequent in patients than controls.

Their recognized antigens are unknown. Prepared TCR beta cDNA libraries contained unique molecular identifiers. TCRdb recomputed calls from the PCR reads with MiXCR, one row per CDR3 protein. This table holds fewer than 550,000 distinct CDR3 sequences, 34% found once. The source material was blood. Every receptor here comes from a girl aged 2-17 years with multiple sclerosis.

This chain connects TRBV28 to TRBJ2-1, with TRBD1 identical over 7 bases. The CDR3 length is 13 residues. Germline loops: CDR1 MDHEN, CDR2 SYDVKM. V lost 10 bases to trimming and J lost 10 bases; unmatched junction nucleotides: 13. The CDR3 protein is CATIKTGREEQFF. The DNA for the CDR3 is TGTGCCACCATTAAGACAGGGCGAGAAGAGCAGTTCTTC. The full variable domain, with the rest looked up from reference TRBV28 and TRBJ2-1, is DVKVTQSSRYLVKRTGEKVFLECVQDMDHENMFWYRQDPGLGLRLIYFSYDVKMKEKGDIPEGYSVSREKKERFSLILESASTNQTSMYLCATIKTGREEQFFGPGTRLTVL.

V and J are TRBV29-1 and TRBJ1-1; a weak D match, TRBD1 (6 bases). Germline-derived CDR1 and CDR2 are SQVTM and ANQGSEA. The CDR3 spans 12 residues. Trimming left V 4 bases short and J 7 bases short, with 13 bases between. CDR3 amino acids: CSVGGGLGEAFF. The CDR3 region has the DNA TGCAGCGTTGGAGGGGGTTTGGGTGAAGCTTTCTTT.

This clonotype was seen only a few times. This chain links TRBV4-1 with TRBJ1-5; D is perhaps TRBD1 (6 bases). Trimming removed 0 bases from V and 11 bases from J, with 14 bases in between. This CDR3 is 14 amino acids long. Germline CDR1 and CDR2: MGHRA and YSYEKL. CDR3 in amino acids: CASSQDMGGVAQHF. The CDR3 coding sequence is TGCGCCAGCAGCCAAGATATGGGGGGCGTTGCCCAGCATTTT.

In its sample, this clonotype was seen a few times. This chain joins TRBV12-3 or TRBV12-4 and TRBJ2-2; D gene uncertain. The CDR3 extends over 14 amino acids. V was clipped by 6 bases and J by 1 base, with 9 bases between them. In nucleotides, the CDR3 is TGTGCCAGCAGACGTGACGGGAACACCGGGGAGCTGTTTTTT. Protein sequence: CASRRDGNTGELFF.

The chain is built from TRBV5-6 and TRBJ2-3; D uncertain. The germline gives CDR1 SGHDT, CDR2 YYEEEE. This CDR3 region has 16 residues. The germline V and J ends were trimmed by 7 bases and 2 bases, with 20 bases remaining between them. The CDR3, as DNA: TGTGCCAGCCTTGGCGCTACCAGTAAATTCACAGATACGCAGTATTTT. Its protein is CASLGATSKFTDTQYF.

This clonotype has more than one count but fewer than ten. The V call is TRBV5-1, the J call TRBJ2-5; TRBD1 matches 11 bases. TRBJ2-7 matches the DNA end more closely, so the J call is doubtful. Germline assignment: CDR1 SGHRS and CDR2 YFSETQ. This CDR3 is 15 amino acids long. This CDR3 reads CASSLRDRGSNEQYF. The CDR3 region has the DNA TGCGCCAGCAGCTTGAGGGACAGGGGGAGCAACGAGCAGTACTTC.

This clonotype has more than one count but fewer than ten. CDR3 sequence reads: CASSPLWTSGYGYTF. CDR3 DNA: TGCGCCAGCAGCCCGCTGTGGACCTCCGGGTATGGCTACACCTTC. V is TRBV5-1 and J is TRBJ1-2; no reliable D call. The V gene's germline CDR1 is SGHRS and CDR2 YFSETQ. V was pared by 4 bases and J by 5 bases, with 18 bases between. This CDR3 spans 15 amino acids.

This rearrangement joins TRBV4-1 to TRBJ2-5; 7 bases are shared with TRBD1. The V gene end was trimmed by 1 base and the J gene end by 5 bases; junction bases not matched to a gene: 7. Germline V lookup: CDR1 MGHRA, CDR2 YSYEKL. The CDR3 is 15 amino acids. As DNA, the CDR3 is TGCGCCAGCAGCCAAGCCGACAGGGACCTCGAGACCCAGTACTTC. Amino acids: CASSQADRDLETQYF.

The CDR3 is CASSSQVLEGAWDYGYTF. The CDR3 nucleotides read TGTGCCAGCAGTTCCCAGGTATTGGAGGGGGCCTGGGATTATGGCTACACCTTC. The rearrangement joins TRBV28 to TRBJ1-2; 7 bases map to TRBD1. Germline V gene sequence: CDR1 MDHEN, CDR2 SYDVKM. Trimming removed 4 bases from V and 5 bases from J; junction bases left unmatched: 19. This CDR3 is built from 18 residues.

The chain carries TRBV7-2 and TRBJ2-7, with D tentatively TRBD1 or TRBD2 (5 bases each). The DNA end is a closer match to TRBJ2-5, so the J assignment may be wrong. The germline V gene has CDR1 SGHTA and CDR2 FQGNSA. The CDR3 extends over 13 amino acids. CDR3 residues: CASSLVGTETQYF. Here the CDR3 DNA reads TGTGCCAGCAGCTTAGTAGGGACGGAGACCCAGTACTTC.

This clonotype was counted ten times or more. V usage is TRBV29-1 and J usage is TRBJ2-7, with 7 bases fitting TRBD2. The trim removed 7 bases at V and 0 bases at J, leaving 6 bases unmatched. The CDR3 is 13 residues long. The V gene's germline CDR1 is SQVTM and CDR2 ANQGSEA. Written as DNA, the CDR3 is TGCAGCGCCTGGACTAGTAGCTCCTACGAGCAGTACTTC. Its translation is CSAWTSSSYEQYF.

V gene TRBV10-3 combines with J gene TRBJ2-3; D unclear. Germline loops: CDR1 ENHRY, CDR2 SYGVKD. V was trimmed by 2 bases and J by 2 bases, leaving 8 bases between them. The CDR3 runs 14 residues. Here the CDR3 DNA reads TGTGCCATCAGTGAGATGCAGGACACAGATACGCAGTATTTT. This codes for CAISEMQDTDTQYF.

This clonotype was counted between two and nine times. The chain carries TRBV10-3 and TRBJ2-1, with 13 bases fitting TRBD2. CDR3 length: 13 residues. With 11 bases clipped from V and 10 bases from J, the junction kept 8 bases outside the gene matches. Germline lookup yields CDR1 ENHRY and CDR2 SYGVKD. This chain's CDR3 is CASRLAGGDEQFF. CDR3 sequence (DNA): TGTGCCTCCCGACTAGCGGGGGGAGACGAGCAGTTCTTC.

The CDR3 sequence is CATSRVLENTEAFF. The CDR3 DNA reads as TGTGCCACCAGCAGAGTCCTCGAGAACACTGAAGCTTTCTTT. V and J are TRBV15 and TRBJ1-1; D is unresolved. This CDR3 has 14 amino acids. Deletions cut 1 base from V and 1 base from J, with 7 bases between. From germline, CDR1 is LNHNV and CDR2 YYDKDF (reference sequence).

This chain connects TRBV3-1 to TRBJ2-7; D is unresolved. CDR3 length: 13 residues. Trimming stripped 2 bases from V and 5 bases from J, with 10 bases between. Germline V lookup: CDR1 LGHDT, CDR2 YNNKEL (reference sequence). CDR3 in amino acids: CASSQLIEDEQYF. The CDR3 DNA reads as TGTGCCAGCAGCCAACTTATCGAGGACGAGCAGTACTTC.

J is TRBJ2-4 and V is TRBV27; D may be TRBD2 (5 bases). The V end was cut by 3 bases, the J end by 2 bases, with 11 bases between. This CDR3 is built from 15 residues. Germline V gives CDR1 MNHEY, CDR2 SMNVEV (reference sequence). CDR3 sequence: CASSFFGESKNIQYF. The CDR3 nucleotides are TGTGCCAGCAGTTTCTTCGGGGAATCCAAAAACATTCAGTACTTC.

Concerning this clonotype itself: At one end the junction does not follow the germline gene, possibly because of a read error. V gene TRBV20-1 combines with J gene TRBJ2-5, with a weak D call TRBD1 (5 bases). The CDR3 runs to 14 residues. Germline V gene sequence: CDR1 DFQATT, CDR2 SNEGSKA (reference sequence). CDR3 loop: CSAGDQGLQETQYF. Here the CDR3 DNA reads TGCAGTGCTGGAGACCAGGGTCTCCAAGAGACCCAGTACTTC.

This clonotype was picked up a small number of times. The chain combines TRBV15 with TRBJ2-3; 8 nucleotides match TRBD2. The germline gives CDR1 LNHNV, CDR2 YYDKDF (reference sequence). This CDR3 spans 15 amino acids. Trimming removed 5 bases from V and 6 bases from J; junction bases left unmatched: 10. The CDR3 spells CATSGLRGGPDTQYF. CDR3 in DNA: TGTGCCACCAGCGGCCTCCGGGGGGGACCTGATACGCAGTATTTT.

V is TRBV28 and J is TRBJ2-1, with D unresolved. V was pared by 1 base and J by 6 bases, with 16 bases between. The CDR3 contains 16 residues. Germline V CDR1 and CDR2: MDHEN, SYDVKM. The CDR3 sequence is CASSLLDRVGPNEQFF. CDR3 bases: TGTGCCAGCAGTTTATTGGACCGAGTGGGCCCCAATGAGCAGTTCTTC.

The rearrangement joins TRBV28 to TRBJ1-2, with TRBD1 as a possible D gene (5 bases). CDR1 is MDHEN and CDR2 is SYDVKM in the germline V gene. There are 14 residues in the CDR3. V lost 6 bases to trimming and J lost 3 bases, with 14 bases between them. Here the CDR3 DNA reads TGTGCCAGCAGCCCAGGGTCAAACTACTATGGCTACACCTTC. Amino acids: CASSPGSNYYGYTF.

The CDR3 region has the DNA TGTGCCATCAGTGGGGGACGGTCTGGAAACACCATATATTTT. It yields the protein CAISGGRSGNTIYF. This chain uses TRBV10-3 with TRBJ1-3; D possibly corresponds to TRBD1 (5 bases). Germline CDR1 reads ENHRY; CDR2 reads SYGVKD. The V end lost 4 bases, the J end lost 1 base, and 8 bases lay between the germline ends. The CDR3 consists of 14 residues.

This clonotype showed up just a few times. CDR3 amino acids: CASSLGRVSYEQYF. The CDR3, as DNA: TGTGCCAGCAGCTTGGGCCGGGTCTCCTACGAGCAGTACTTC. The chain couples TRBV13 to TRBJ2-7; unclear D gene. V lost 3 bases to trimming and J lost 0 bases, with 9 bases between them. CDR1 PRHDT and CDR2 FYEKMQ come from the germline V gene (reference sequence). CDR3 length: 14 amino acids.

This clonotype showed up many times. V is TRBV7-2 and J is TRBJ2-1, with 14 bases fitting TRBD2. The CDR3 extends over 15 amino acids. With V trimmed by 3 bases and J by 7 bases, 2 bases remained unmatched. CDR1 SGHTA and CDR2 FQGNSA come from the germline V gene. The CDR3 loop is CASSLGTSGGNEQFF. DNA of the CDR3: TGTGCCAGCAGCTTGGGGACTAGCGGGGGTAATGAGCAGTTCTTC.

This clonotype was observed a few times. This rearrangement joins TRBV10-2 to TRBJ2-3; 7 bases match TRBD1. Germline V lookup: CDR1 WSHSY, CDR2 SAAADI. Germline trimming cut 2 bases from V and 6 bases from J; bases unmatched to any gene: 5. The length of the CDR3 is 14 residues. The CDR3 reads CASSERRQGDTQYF. CDR3 in DNA: TGCGCCAGCAGTGAGCGGAGACAGGGCGATACGCAGTATTTT.

The chain couples TRBV14 to TRBJ2-1; 14 nucleotides agree with TRBD2. Trimming took 1 base from V and 9 from J; bases not matched to a gene: 8. The CDR3 consists of 17 residues. Per germline, CDR1 SGHDN and CDR2 FVKESK. CDR3 region: CASSQAGGTSGRGEQFF. The CDR3 DNA is TGTGCCAGCAGCCAAGCTGGAGGGACTAGCGGGAGAGGTGAGCAGTTCTTC. Full variable domain (outside the CDR3, taken from reference TRBV14 and TRBJ2-1): EAGVTQFPSHSVIEKGQTVTLRCDPISGHDNLYWYRRVMGKEIKFLLHFVKESKQDESGMPNNRFLAERTGGTYSTLKVQPAELEDSGVYFCASSQAGGTSGRGEQFFGPGTRLTVL.

This clonotype was detected many times. The chain joins TRBV9 to TRBJ2-1; D gene unclear. Germline V lookup: CDR1 SGDLS, CDR2 YYNGEE. V lost 3 bases and J 3 bases, leaving 4 bases between the germline ends. This CDR3 has 12 residues. CDR3 in DNA: TGTGCCAGCAGCGAACGCTACAATGAGCAGTTCTTC. Residues: CASSERYNEQFF.

Concerning this clonotype: As the CDR3 is not closed by the conserved phenylalanine or tryptophan, this likely results from a read error. The gene calls are TRBV20-1 and TRBJ2-7; D is unresolved. This CDR3 region has 12 residues. Germline loops: CDR1 DFQATT, CDR2 SNEGSKA (reference sequence). V was pared by 0 bases and J by 3 bases, with 6 bases between. CDR3: CSARDRSYEQYS. The CDR3 DNA follows: TGCAGTGCTAGAGATCGAAGCTACGAGCAGTACTCC.

This clonotype was observed once. A much larger clone sits a single nucleotide away, making a read error possible. This chain uses TRBV4-2 with TRBJ2-1, with a weak D call TRBD2 (5 bases). Germline V gene sequence: CDR1 LGHNA, CDR2 YNFKEQ. The germline V and J ends were trimmed by 8 bases and 9 bases, with 23 bases remaining between them. The CDR3 has 15 amino acids. CDR3: CASGLKGLSGGEQFF. DNA for the CDR3: TGTGCCAGCGGACTTAAGGGCCTTTCTGGCGGTGAGCAGTTCTTC.

The V gene is TRBV5-1, the J gene TRBJ2-5; 9 bases agree with TRBD1. The J call may be in error: the DNA end matches TRBJ2-7 better. This CDR3 spans 14 amino acids. The germline gives CDR1 SGHRS, CDR2 YFSETQ. CDR3 in amino acids: CASSFGQGLSEQYF. CDR3 nucleotides: TGCGCCAGCAGCTTCGGACAGGGGCTAAGCGAGCAGTACTTC.